The 7 T cell receptor beta chains below were found in one sample sequenced in a study of cytomegalovirus exposure and HLA in healthy donors (TCRdb year 2017). Library preparation used the immunoSEQ multiplex PCR assay. This is the immuneACCESS table as TCRdb keeps it, with only in-frame sequences that have V and J called. A part of the clones is gone; compared with another copy, unresolved V genes explain less than half, and the rest is unexplained. The sample includes 200,000 to 250,000 clones, with about nine tenths observed a single time. The leading ten clones occupy approximately 2% of the sample. Sequences were obtained from PBMCs. These receptors were collected from a woman under 30 in good health and CMV-seropositive.

This clone was counted once. CDR3 amino acids: CASSLIWDMKGHYNEQFF. Here the CDR3 DNA reads TGTGCCAGCAGCTTAATCTGGGACATGAAGGGCCATTACAATGAGCAGTTCTTC. This rearrangement joins TRBV7-8 to TRBJ2-1, with D possibly TRBD1 on 6 matching bases. V lost 2 bases and J lost 4, with 21 bases in between. The CDR3 length is 18 residues. Germline CDR1 SGHVS, CDR2 FQNEAQ.

The chain uses TRBV6-5 and TRBJ2-1; D not resolved. The CDR3 loop spans 14 amino acids. Germline V lookup: CDR1 MNHEY, CDR2 SVGAGI. Between the trimmed V and J ends, which lost 6 bases and 4 bases, there was a span of 13 bases. The CDR3, as DNA: TGTGCCAGCAGACGTAGATCGGGTTACAATGAGCAGTTCTTC. Its translation is CASRRRSGYNEQFF.

In regard to this clone: The sample contains more than one DNA sequence encoding this CDR3. The chain links TRBV6-5 to TRBJ1-5; 7 bases are a match to TRBD1. The CDR3 has 14 amino acids. Germline lookup yields CDR1 MNHEY and CDR2 SVGAGI. V lost 6 bases to trimming and J lost 1 base; unmatched junction nucleotides: 3. The chain's CDR3 is CASRPTGSNQPQHF. The CDR3 DNA is TGTGCCAGCAGACCGACAGGGAGCAATCAGCCCCAGCATTTT.

The chain recombines TRBV9 with TRBJ1-3; 8 bases align to TRBD1. CDR1 SGDLS and CDR2 YYNGEE come from the germline V gene. Trimming removed 2 bases from V and 0 bases from J; junction bases left unmatched: 1. The CDR3 is 15 amino acids. The CDR3 reads CASSVTGGSGNTIYF. The CDR3, as DNA: TGTGCCAGCAGCGTTACAGGGGGCTCTGGAAACACCATATATTTT.

This clone has a single count. The J gene is TRBJ2-4, the V gene TRBV9; the D gene is possibly TRBD2 (6 bases). The V end was cut by 6 bases, the J end by 5 bases, with 9 bases between. CDR3 length equals 12 residues. Germline values: CDR1 SGDLS, CDR2 YYNGEE. CDR3 nucleotides: TGTGCCAGCACCGGGACTGAAAACATTCAGTACTTC. This codes for CASTGTENIQYF.

CDR3 sequence: CASSTSQGYFYGYTF. Here the CDR3 DNA reads TGTGCCAGTAGTACCTCCCAGGGATATTTCTATGGCTACACCTTC. J is TRBJ1-2 and V is TRBV19, with D perhaps matching TRBD1 (5 bases). The germline V and J ends were trimmed by 4 bases and 4 bases, with 16 bases remaining between them. The CDR3 length is 15 residues. Germline-derived CDR1 and CDR2 are LNHDA and SQIVND (reference sequence).

This rearrangement joins TRBV28 to TRBJ2-7; 8 bases match TRBD2. J gave up 7 bases and V 3 bases, and 17 bases lay outside the gene matches. This CDR3 is 17 amino acids long. Per the germline V gene, CDR1 is MDHEN and CDR2 is SYDVKM. The CDR3 DNA follows: TGTGCCAGCAGTTTGAGCCCGGGACTAGGTTCGCGGGGGGAGCAGTACTTC. This encodes CASSLSPGLGSRGEQYF.